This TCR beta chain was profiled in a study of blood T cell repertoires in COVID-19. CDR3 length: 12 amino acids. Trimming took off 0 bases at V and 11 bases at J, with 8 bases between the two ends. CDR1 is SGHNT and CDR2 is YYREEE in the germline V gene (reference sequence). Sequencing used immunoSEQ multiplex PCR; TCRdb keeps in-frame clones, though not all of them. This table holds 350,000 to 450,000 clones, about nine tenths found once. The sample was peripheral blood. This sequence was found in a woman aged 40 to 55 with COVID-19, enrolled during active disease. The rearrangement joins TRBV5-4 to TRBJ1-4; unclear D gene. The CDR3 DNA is TGTGCCAGCAGCTTGGAGAGGTCCAAACTGTTTTTT. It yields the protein CASSLERSKLFF.